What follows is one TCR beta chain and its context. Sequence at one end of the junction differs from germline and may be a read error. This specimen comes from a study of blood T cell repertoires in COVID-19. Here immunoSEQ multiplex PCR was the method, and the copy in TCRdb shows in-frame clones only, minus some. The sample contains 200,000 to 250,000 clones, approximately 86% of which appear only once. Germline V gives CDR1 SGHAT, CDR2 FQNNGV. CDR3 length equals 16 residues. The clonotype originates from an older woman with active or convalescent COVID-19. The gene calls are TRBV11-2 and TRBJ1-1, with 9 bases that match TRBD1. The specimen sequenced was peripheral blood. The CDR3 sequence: CASSRRGTGHDTEGFF. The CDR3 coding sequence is TGTGCCAGCAGCCGCCGGGGGACAGGGCACGACACTGAAGGTTTCTTT.